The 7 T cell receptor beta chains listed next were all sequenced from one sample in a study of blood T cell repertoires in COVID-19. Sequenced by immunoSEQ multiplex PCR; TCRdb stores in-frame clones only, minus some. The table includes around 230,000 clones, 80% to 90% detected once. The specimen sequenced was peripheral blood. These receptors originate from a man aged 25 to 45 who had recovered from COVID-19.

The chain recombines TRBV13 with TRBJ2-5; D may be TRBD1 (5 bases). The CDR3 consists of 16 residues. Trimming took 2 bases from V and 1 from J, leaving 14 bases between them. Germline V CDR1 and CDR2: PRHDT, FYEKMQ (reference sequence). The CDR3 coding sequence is TGTGCCAGCAGCTTACGAGCGACAGCGTCCCAAGAGACCCAGTACTTC. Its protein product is CASSLRATASQETQYF.

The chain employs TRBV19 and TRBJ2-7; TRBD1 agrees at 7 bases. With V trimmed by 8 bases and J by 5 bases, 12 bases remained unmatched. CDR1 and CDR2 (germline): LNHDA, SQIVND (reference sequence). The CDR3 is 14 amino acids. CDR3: CASRPTGPINEQYF. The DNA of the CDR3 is TGTGCCAGTCGGCCGACAGGGCCGATTAACGAGCAGTACTTC.

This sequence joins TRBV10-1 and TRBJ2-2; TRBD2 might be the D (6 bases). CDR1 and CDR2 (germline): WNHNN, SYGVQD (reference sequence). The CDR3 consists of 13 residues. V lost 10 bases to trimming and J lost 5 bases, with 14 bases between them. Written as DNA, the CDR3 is TGCGCCACCAGACCGGGACTGACCGGGGAGCTGTTTTTT. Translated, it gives CATRPGLTGELFF.

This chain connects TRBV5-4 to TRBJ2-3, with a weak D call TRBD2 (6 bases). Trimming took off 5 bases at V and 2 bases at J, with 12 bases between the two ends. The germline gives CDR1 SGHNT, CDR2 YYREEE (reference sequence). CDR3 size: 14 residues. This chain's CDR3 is CASSEGLYTDTQYF. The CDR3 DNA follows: TGTGCCAGCAGTGAGGGACTCTACACAGATACGCAGTATTTT.

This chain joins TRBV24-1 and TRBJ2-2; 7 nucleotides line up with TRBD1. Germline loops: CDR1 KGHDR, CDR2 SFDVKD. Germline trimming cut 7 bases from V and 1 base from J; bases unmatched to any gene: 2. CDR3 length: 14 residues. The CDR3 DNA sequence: TGTGCCACCAGAGGACAGGAGAACACCGGGGAGCTGTTTTTT. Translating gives CATRGQENTGELFF.

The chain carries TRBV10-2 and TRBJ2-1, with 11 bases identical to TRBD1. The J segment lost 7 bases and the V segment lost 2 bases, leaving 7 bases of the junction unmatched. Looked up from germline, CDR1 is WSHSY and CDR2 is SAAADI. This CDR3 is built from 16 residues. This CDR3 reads CASSESGDRGRNEQFF. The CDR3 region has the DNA TGCGCCAGCAGTGAGAGCGGGGACAGGGGGAGGAATGAGCAGTTCTTC.

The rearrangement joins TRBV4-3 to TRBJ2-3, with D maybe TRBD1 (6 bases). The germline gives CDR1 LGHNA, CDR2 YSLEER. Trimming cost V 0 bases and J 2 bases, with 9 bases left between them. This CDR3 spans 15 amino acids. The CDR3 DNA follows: TGCGCCAGCAGCCAAGATGGACAGCCCACAGATACGCAGTATTTT. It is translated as CASSQDGQPTDTQYF.